A selection of T cell receptor beta chains follows, all from one sample in a study of CD8+ T cells in alopecia areata. Some clones are missing from TCRdb's copy, which holds only in-frame ones; the method was immunoSEQ multiplex PCR. Among about 100,000 clones listed, 60% were seen once. The sequencing used CD8+ T cells sorted from blood, collected at approximately week 56, from a patient treated with tofacitinib. All receptors derive from a human donor with alopecia areata. The CDR3 runs from the conserved cysteine through the conserved F or W. Fields, in order: clone size, D gene, V gene, J gene, CDR3 protein, CDR3 DNA. A D gene is named only where the DNA matches it firmly. For some rows the clone size is stated as once, few or many, or as a class when expanded; others skip it.

-,-,TRBV19,TRBJ2-3,CASKNSDTQYF,TGTGCCAGTAAAAATTCGGATACGCAGTATTTT
-,TRBD1,TRBV4-1,TRBJ2-7,CASSQAGTETYEQYF,TGCGCCAGCAGCCAAGCCGGGACAGAAACCTACGAGCAGTACTTC
-,-,TRBV25-1,TRBJ2-3,CASSERGVDTQYF,TGTGCCAGCAGTGAACGGGGAGTCGATACGCAGTATTTT
few,TRBD2,TRBV30,TRBJ2-3,CAWSLVGGDTDTQYF,TGTGCCTGGAGTTTAGTGGGGGGGGACACAGATACGCAGTATTTT
few,TRBD2,TRBV29-1,TRBJ2-1,CSVNSGGARDEQFF,TGCAGCGTAAATAGCGGGGGGGCCCGCGATGAGCAGTTCTTC
-,-,TRBV4-1,TRBJ2-3,CASTLGGPYVGTDTQYF,TGCGCCAGCACCTTGGGGGGGCCGTACGTCGGCACAGATACGCAGTATTTT
-,-,TRBV27,TRBJ1-5,CASSPGVGGNQPQHF,TGTGCCAGCAGCCCAGGGGTTGGGGGCAATCAGCCCCAGCATTTT
-,-,TRBV27,TRBJ1-2,CATLKGNYGYTF,TGTGCCACCCTCAAGGGCAACTATGGCTACACCTTC
-,-,TRBV30,TRBJ2-1,CAWSQDEQFF,TGTGCCTGGAGTCAGGATGAGCAGTTCTTC
few,-,TRBV10-2,TRBJ1-2,CASTDYQGRDGYTF,TGCGCCAGCACAGACTACCAGGGACGCGATGGCTACACCTTC
many,TRBD2,TRBV7-9,TRBJ2-1,CASRPTGLADNEQFF,TGTGCCAGCAGACCGACGGGACTAGCGGACAATGAGCAGTTCTTC
-,TRBD1,TRBV29-1,TRBJ1-2,CSVAGTGSGYTF,TGCAGCGTGGCCGGGACAGGTTCCGGCTACACCTTC
-,-,TRBV11-2,TRBJ2-7,CASSPSSYEQYF,TGTGCCAGCAGCCCCAGCTCCTACGAGCAGTACTTC
-,TRBD1,TRBV7-9,TRBJ2-7,CASSLARTGSYEQYF,TGTGCCAGCAGCTTAGCCCGGACAGGCTCCTACGAGCAGTACTTC
-,-,TRBV15,TRBJ1-2,CATSFTPGHGGGYTF,TGTGCCACCAGCTTCACCCCGGGCCACGGGGGGGGCTACACCTTC
-,-,TRBV9,TRBJ1-2,CASSVASAGDYGYTF,TGTGCCAGCAGCGTAGCTTCGGCAGGGGACTATGGCTACACCTTC
-,TRBD2,TRBV19,TRBJ2-7,CASRTSGGSEQYF,TGTGCCAGTAGGACTAGCGGGGGATCCGAGCAGTACTTC
-,-,TRBV4-1,TRBJ1-2,CASSQVGSDYGYTF,TGCGCCAGCAGCCAGGTGGGGAGCGACTATGGCTACACCTTC
-,-,TRBV9,TRBJ2-1,CASSDPRSKLF,TGTGCCAGCAGCGACCCGAGAAGCAAGCTCTTC
few,TRBD2,TRBV7-6,TRBJ2-5,CASTRTSGGVQETQYF,TGTGCCAGCACCCGGACTAGCGGGGGGGTACAAGAGACCCAGTACTTC
-,-,TRBV27,TRBJ2-2,CASSWTPYQANTGELFF,TGTGCCAGCAGTTGGACCCCCTACCAGGCGAACACCGGGGAGCTGTTTTTT
-,TRBD1,TRBV4-1,TRBJ2-1,CASSQPRQGALNEQFF,TGCGCCAGCAGCCAACCGAGACAGGGGGCGTTGAATGAGCAGTTCTTC
-,TRBD1,TRBV23-1,TRBJ1-1,CASRQGGFTEAFF,TGCGCCAGCAGACAGGGGGGTTTTACTGAAGCTTTCTTT
-,TRBD1,TRBV2,TRBJ2-6,CAIQGAGANVLTF,TGTGCCATCCAGGGGGCTGGGGCCAACGTCCTGACTTTC
-,-,TRBV12-5,TRBJ2-5,CASGLVSNRGTQYF,TGTGCTAGTGGTTTGGTATCTAACCGTGGGACCCAGTACTTC
-,-,TRBV7-8,TRBJ2-5,CASSHPERTDRTQYF,TGTGCCAGCAGCCACCCGGAGAGGACGGATAGGACCCAGTACTTC
-,-,TRBV30,TRBJ2-3,CAWSFGTYPPDTQYF,TGTGCCTGGAGTTTCGGGACCTACCCCCCAGATACGCAGTATTTT
-,TRBD1,TRBV29-1,TRBJ1-2,CSVNIEDRLDGYTF,TGCAGCGTGAACATCGAGGACAGGTTGGATGGCTACACCTTC
-,-,TRBV30,TRBJ2-7,CAWSGPPGAYEQYF,TGTGCCTGGAGTGGGCCTCCGGGGGCTTACGAGCAGTACTTC
-,-,TRBV25-1,TRBJ1-6,CASSEYNSPLHF,TGTGCCAGCAGTGAATATAATTCACCCCTCCACTTT
-,-,TRBV25-1,TRBJ1-2,CASSGAGQGYGYTF,TGTGCCAGCAGTGGGGCAGGGCAAGGCTATGGCTACACCTTC
-,-,TRBV11-2,TRBJ2-7,CASSLGVYEQYF,TGTGCCAGCAGCCTCGGGGTCTACGAGCAGTACTTC
-,TRBD2,TRBV11-2,TRBJ2-1,CASSPGTSGGNEQFF,TGTGCCAGCAGCCCGGGGACTAGCGGGGGTAATGAGCAGTTCTTC